One sample yielded the 7 T cell receptor beta chains listed below, sequenced in a study of blood T cell repertoires in COVID-19. Assay used: immunoSEQ multiplex PCR; TCRdb lists only in-frame clones, some missing. Of over 200,000 clones in the sample, 70% to 90% were seen once. Sequenced: PBMCs or T cells enriched from blood (not recorded which). Receptor source: a man younger than 45 who had recovered from COVID-19.

The chain joins TRBV4-1 to TRBJ2-1; 14 bases match TRBD2. CDR3 length equals 15 residues. The V gene end was trimmed by 3 bases and the J gene end by 13 bases; junction bases not matched to a gene: 8. The V gene's germline CDR1 is MGHRA and CDR2 YSYEKL. CDR3 DNA sequence: TGCGCCAGCAGCCAGACTAGCGGGAGGGCCCCTGATCAGTTCTTC. It codes for CASSQTSGRAPDQFF.

The chain combines TRBV5-4 with TRBJ2-1, with D unresolved. The V and J ends lost 2 bases and 9 bases respectively, with 9 bases between them. Germline CDR1 reads SGHNT; CDR2 reads YYREEE (reference sequence). This CDR3 has 12 residues. This CDR3 reads CASSLLTSEQFF. The CDR3 coding sequence is TGTGCCAGCAGCTTATTAACCAGTGAGCAGTTCTTC.

The chain is built from TRBV10-3 and TRBJ1-1, with D perhaps TRBD1 (6 bases). Germline V CDR1 and CDR2: ENHRY, SYGVKD. Trimming stripped 2 bases from V and 7 bases from J, with 8 bases between. CDR3 size: 12 residues. CDR3 protein: CAISEDRLEAFF. CDR3 bases: TGTGCCATCAGTGAGGACAGGCTTGAAGCTTTCTTT.

The V and J genes are TRBV28 and TRBJ1-4; no reliable D call. V lost 6 bases and J 8 bases, leaving 16 bases between the germline ends. Looked up from germline, CDR1 is MDHEN and CDR2 is SYDVKM. This CDR3 has 14 amino acids. This CDR3 is CASSNPQAAEKLFF. CDR3 coding DNA: TGTGCCAGCAGCAACCCCCAGGCTGCGGAAAAACTGTTTTTT.

The rearrangement joins TRBV30 to TRBJ1-1, with TRBD1 as a possible D gene (6 bases). Trimming took 2 bases from V and 1 from J, leaving 14 bases between them. The germline CDR1 and CDR2 sequences are GTSNPN and SVGIG (reference sequence). CDR3 length: 15 residues. CDR3 coding DNA: TGTGCCTGGAGTACGCGGGGGCATGGGAACACTGAAGCTTTCTTT. It is translated as CAWSTRGHGNTEAFF.

The chain uses TRBV10-1 and TRBJ1-5; 7 bases are a match to TRBD1. CDR1 is WNHNN and CDR2 is SYGVQD in the germline V gene (reference sequence). The CDR3 is 14 residues long. Unmatched junction bases numbered 8, after V lost 6 bases and J lost 6 bases. CDR3 sequence (DNA): TGCGCCAGCAGCGAGGGGGCAATGGGTCAGCCCCAGCATTTT. The encoded protein is CASSEGAMGQPQHF.

The chain uses TRBV4-1 and TRBJ2-1; 7 bases are a match to TRBD2. CDR3 length equals 17 residues. CDR1 MGHRA and CDR2 YSYEKL come from the germline V gene. Trimming at V came to 1 base and at J to 0 bases, leaving 6 bases not matched to a gene. The CDR3 here is CASSQVWRGSSYNEQFF. The DNA for the CDR3 is TGCGCCAGCAGCCAAGTCTGGCGGGGGAGCTCCTACAATGAGCAGTTCTTC.